These T cell receptor beta chains were read from a single sample in a study of human T cells and chemical hapten exposure. MiXCR was run by TCRdb on the RACE reads, yielding one entry per CDR3 protein. The sample comprises over 100,000 distinct CDR3 sequences, approximately 11% of which are singletons, and about 2.4% rests with the top ten. The sample was whole blood, taken in connection with sensitization to the hapten diphenylcyclopropenone (DPC). The receptor source for this set is a woman aged 45-60 years with alopecia areata. Some clones in this sample may be carry-over from other donors' samples. The CDR3 runs from the conserved cysteine through the conserved F or W. D genes are given only for firm matches. Clone size, where shown, is once, few, many, or a class for clones that have expanded.

D gene	V gene	clone size	J gene	CDR3 protein	CDR3 DNA
NA	TRBV13	many	TRBJ2-1	CASSLESLYNEQFF	TGTGCCAGCAGCTTAGAAAGTCTCTACAATGAGCAGTTCTTC
NA	TRBV27	few	TRBJ2-2	CASSLKLTGELFF	TGTGCCAGCAGTTTGAAGTTGACCGGGGAGCTGTTTTTT
NA	TRBV4-3	many	TRBJ2-6	CASSQDGSSGANVLTF	TGCGCCAGCAGCCAAGATGGCAGCTCTGGGGCCAACGTCCTGACTTTC
NA	TRBV7-2	NA	TRBJ2-7	CASSLTGTTHYEQYF	TGTGCCAGCAGCTTAACAGGGACTACTCACTACGAGCAGTACTTC
NA	TRBV12-3/TRBV12-4	NA	TRBJ1-1	CASSLAYRTEAFF	TGTGCCAGCAGTTTAGCGTACCGTACTGAAGCTTTCTTT
NA	TRBV12-3/TRBV12-4	few	TRBJ2-1	CASRESGSSYNEQFF	TGTGCCAGCAGGGAGTCCGGGAGCTCCTACAATGAGCAGTTCTTC
NA	TRBV29-1	many	TRBJ2-1	CSVGESSYNEQFF	TGCAGCGTTGGCGAGAGCTCCTACAATGAGCAGTTCTTC
TRBD1	TRBV6-1	few	TRBJ2-3	CASRGQGTDTQYF	TGTGCCAGCAGGGGACAGGGTACAGATACGCAGTATTTT
TRBD2	TRBV11-2	NA	TRBJ2-6	CASSLSGGRAGANVLTF	TGTGCCAGCAGCCTGTCTGGCGGGAGGGCTGGGGCCAACGTCCTGACTTTC
NA	TRBV7-9	few	TRBJ1-2	CASSLEDGYTF	TGTGCCAGCAGTCTCGAAGATGGCTACACCTTC
NA	TRBV11-2	NA	TRBJ2-5	CASNPSYFRTNTQETQYF	TGTGCCAGCAACCCATCTTACTTTCGGACAAATACCCAAGAGACCCAGTACTTC
NA	TRBV27	many	TRBJ2-7	CASSPSLGGPEQYF	TGTGCCAGCAGTCCCTCCCTGGGGGGCCCCGAGCAGTACTTC
NA	TRBV20-1	many	TRBJ2-7	CSASYPRTYEQYF	TGCAGTGCTAGTTACCCTAGGACCTACGAGCAGTACTTC
TRBD2	TRBV28	NA	TRBJ2-7	CASSTLWGRESSGSSYEQYF	TGTGCCAGCAGCACTCTTTGGGGAAGGGAGTCTAGCGGGAGTTCCTACGAGCAGTACTTC
TRBD2	TRBV2	NA	TRBJ2-7	CASSASSGRSSYEQYF	TGTGCCAGCAGTGCCTCTAGCGGGCGAAGCTCCTACGAGCAGTACTTC
NA	TRBV4-2	NA	TRBJ2-7	CASSQEGRGYEQYF	TGTGCCAGCAGCCAAGAAGGCAGGGGATACGAGCAGTACTTC
NA	TRBV7-2	NA	TRBJ1-6	CASSPGQVASPLHF	TGTGCCAGCAGCCCAGGCCAGGTGGCGTCACCCCTCCACTTT
TRBD2	TRBV24-1	NA	TRBJ2-3	CATSDRDYAKGTDTQYF	TGTGCCACCAGTGATCGGGACTACGCCAAAGGCACAGATACGCAGTATTTT
TRBD1	TRBV5-8	few	TRBJ2-3	CASSLFGQGVSDTQYF	TGTGCCAGCAGCTTGTTCGGACAGGGGGTGTCTGATACGCAGTATTTT
TRBD2	TRBV29-1	many	TRBJ2-3	CSEKTGLAGAADTQYF	TGCAGCGAAAAAACGGGACTAGCGGGAGCAGCAGATACGCAGTATTTT
TRBD1	TRBV28	few	TRBJ2-4	CASSLGQENIQYF	TGTGCCAGCAGCCTGGGACAGGAAAACATTCAGTACTTC
TRBD2	TRBV20-1	many	TRBJ2-2	CSARDPAGRHTGELFF	TGCAGTGCTAGAGATCCAGCGGGACGGCACACCGGGGAGCTGTTTTTT
TRBD2	TRBV20-1	many	TRBJ2-7	CSARAGLADYEQYF	TGCAGTGCTAGAGCTGGGCTAGCGGACTACGAGCAGTACTTC
NA	TRBV12-3/TRBV12-4	medium-sized	TRBJ2-3	CASSFLDRSPDTQYF	TGTGCCAGCAGTTTTTTAGACCGGTCCCCAGATACGCAGTATTTT
TRBD1	TRBV11-2	NA	TRBJ1-4	CASSLGQGQQKLFF	TGTGCCAGCAGCCTGGGACAGGGTCAACAAAAACTGTTTTTT
NA	TRBV5-1	NA	TRBJ1-2	CASSPGSDYGYTF	TGCGCCAGCAGCCCAGGGAGCGACTATGGCTACACCTTC
TRBD1	TRBV29-1	NA	TRBJ1-3	CSVRQGTGNTIYF	TGCAGCGTTCGACAGGGGACTGGAAACACCATATATTTT
TRBD1	TRBV7-9	NA	TRBJ1-1	CASSLGQGEKAFF	TGTGCCAGCAGCTTAGGACAGGGGGAGAAAGCTTTCTTT
NA	TRBV7-2	NA	TRBJ2-5	CASSLRGGADQETQYF	TGTGCCAGCAGCTTAAGGGGGGGGGCGGACCAAGAGACCCAGTACTTC
TRBD1	TRBV12-3/TRBV12-4	few	TRBJ2-3	CASSPHRQGGWGVDTQYF	TGTGCCAGCAGCCCCCATCGACAGGGTGGTTGGGGTGTAGATACGCAGTATTTT
TRBD2	TRBV28	many	TRBJ2-7	CASRRTSGSSYEQYF	TGTGCCAGCAGAAGGACTAGCGGGAGCTCCTACGAGCAGTACTTC
NA	TRBV24-1	NA	TRBJ2-2	CATQRQTNTGELFF	TGTGCCACCCAGCGGCAGACGAACACCGGGGAGCTGTTTTTT